This TCR beta chain was sequenced for a study of technical replicates of blood from several donors. The assay was immunoSEQ multiplex PCR, and TCRdb's table has in-frame clones only and misses some. The sample lists tens of thousands of clones, 92% seen once, with more than 0.25% in the top ten. Trimming pared 3 bases from V and 0 bases from J, leaving 29 bases between. The CDR3 is made up of 21 amino acids. Germline CDR1 is SNHLY and CDR2 is FYNNEI. V is TRBV2 and J is TRBJ1-1; weak D call: TRBD1 (5 bases). The receptor was derived from a human donor in good health. Sequenced input: T cells isolated from PBMCs. CDR3 residues: CASSDEPLGLRGVGMNTEAFF. As DNA, the CDR3 is TGTGCCAGCAGTGACGAACCGCTGGGGCTTCGGGGGGTAGGAATGAACACTGAAGCTTTCTTT.